Below, one T cell receptor beta chain is given with its context. Its antigen has not been determined. No quality values exist for individual bases; no much larger clone is one base distant. The data were taken from a study of T cell changes during pregnancy in multiple sclerosis (dated by TCRdb to the late 2010s). Study-level background: The study examined how the T cell repertoire changed over the course of pregnancy in women with multiple sclerosis.

The germline V gene (reference sequence) gives CDR1 as SEHNR and CDR2 as FQNEAQ. Its CDR3 holds 15 amino acids, cysteine through phenylalanine. Only the CDR3 DNA is retained, 45 bases long and in frame from the first base. The germline V and J ends show losses of 1 base and 7 bases respectively, and no gene match explains 2 bases of the junction. Libraries were constructed by the immunoSEQ multiplex PCR assay. TCRdb limited this immuneACCESS table to in-frame rearrangements with V and J called. A share of clones is missing; checked studies link under half to unresolved V genes, and the rest is unexplained. This sample has fewer than 85,000 clones in its table, and around 92% of those were observed once. In total, the top ten clones hold 2.8% of the sample.

The rearranged chain carries TRBV7-9 and TRBJ1-6; 9 middle bases align to TRBD1. The specimen comprised peripheral blood, sampled in the third trimester of pregnancy. The TCR comes from a female donor in good health, enrolled as a control in a pregnancy study. The nucleotide sequence reads TGTGCCAGCAGCTTAGAAGGACAGGGGAATTCACCCCTCCACTTT. Its translation is CASSLEGQGNSPLHF. Joined to the reference TRBV7-9 and TRBJ1-6 proteins, this CDR3 gives the full variable domain: DTGVSQNPRHKITKRGQNVTFRCDPISEHNRLYWYRQTLGQGPEFLTYFQNEAQLEKSRLLSDRFSAERPKGSFSTLEIQRTEQGDSAMYLCASSLEGQGNSPLHFGNGTRLTVT.